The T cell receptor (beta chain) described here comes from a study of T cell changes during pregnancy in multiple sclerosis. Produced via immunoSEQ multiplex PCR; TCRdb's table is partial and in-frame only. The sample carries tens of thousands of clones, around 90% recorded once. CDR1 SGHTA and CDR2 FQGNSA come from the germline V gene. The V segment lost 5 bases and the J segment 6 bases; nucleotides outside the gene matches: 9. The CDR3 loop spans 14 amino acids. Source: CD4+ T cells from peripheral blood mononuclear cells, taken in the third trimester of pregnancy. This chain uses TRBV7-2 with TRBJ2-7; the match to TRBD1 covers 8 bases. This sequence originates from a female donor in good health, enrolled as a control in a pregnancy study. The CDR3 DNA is TGTGCCAGCAGCCCGGACAGGGCAAGTAGCGAGCAGTACTTC. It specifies CASSPDRASSEQYF.